The 4 T cell receptor beta chains presented below share a single source sample, sequenced in a study of blood T cell repertoires in COVID-19. Using immunoSEQ multiplex PCR, the repertoire was profiled, and TCRdb retains in-frame clones only, with some absent. The data hold some 220,000 clones, with 80% observed a single time. Sequenced: peripheral blood. Receptors originate from a human donor in a cohort sampled during active COVID-19.

The chain joins TRBV18 to TRBJ2-7; D is unresolved. This CDR3 contains 14 residues. The V gene lost 5 bases and the J gene lost 3 bases, with 14 bases spanning the gap. CDR1 is KGHSH and CDR2 is LQKENI in the germline V gene. The CDR3 DNA is TGTGCCAGCTCAGGAGCAGCCATTAACTACGAGCAGTACTTC. Amino acids: CASSGAAINYEQYF.

A single count supports this clone. V and J are TRBV24-1 and TRBJ2-5; no reliable D call. Looked up from germline, CDR1 is KGHDR and CDR2 is SFDVKD. The CDR3 spans 15 residues. V was shortened by 5 bases and J by 1 base, with 13 bases between the two germline ends. The CDR3 region has the DNA TGTGCCACCAGTGTTAGAACTCTTTTCCAAGAGACCCAGTACTTC. Protein product: CATSVRTLFQETQYF.

This rearrangement joins TRBV5-4 to TRBJ2-1; 7 bases fit TRBD1. Germline trimming cut 5 bases from V and 6 bases from J; bases unmatched to any gene: 8. This CDR3 region has 14 residues. The V gene's germline CDR1 is SGHNT and CDR2 YYREEE (reference sequence). CDR3 nucleotide sequence: TGTGCCAGCAGACGGGACAGTTGGGGCAATGAGCAGTTCTTC. This translates into CASRRDSWGNEQFF. Complete variable domain (other parts from reference TRBV5-4 and TRBJ2-1): ETGVTQSPTHLIKTRGQQVTLRCSSQSGHNTVSWYQQALGQGPQFIFQYYREEENGRGNFPPRFSGLQFPNYSSELNVNALELDDSALYLCASRRDSWGNEQFFGPGTRLTVL.

The gene calls are TRBV6-5 and TRBJ1-2; 9 nucleotides align to TRBD1. The germline V gene encodes CDR1 MNHEY and CDR2 SVGAGI. The V and J ends lost 7 bases and 8 bases, in that order; junction bases with no gene match: 11. This CDR3 region has 14 residues. The CDR3 loop is CASTLVGQGTGYTF. In nucleotides, the CDR3 is TGTGCCAGCACCCTTGTCGGACAGGGGACGGGCTACACCTTC.